This T cell receptor (beta chain) originates from a study of T cells in Graves' hyperthyroidism and ophthalmopathy. The CDR3 totals 14 residues. Germline V gene lookup returns CDR1 ENHRY and CDR2 SYGVKD. V lost 7 bases and J 7 bases, leaving 16 bases between the germline ends. RNA transcripts yielded amplified TCR beta CDR3 regions. First-round RT-PCR targeting the TCR CDR3 was performed with the HTBI primer set. TCRdb ran MiXCR on the multiplex PCR reads and lists one entry per CDR3 protein. The table shows more than 550,000 distinct CDR3 sequences, with roughly 46% occurring only once. Sequencing was performed on peripheral blood or thyroid tissue (not recorded which). The sequence was obtained from an adult man with Graves' disease, either hyperthyroidism or ophthalmopathy (not recorded which). The chain recombines TRBV10-3 with TRBJ1-4, with D perhaps TRBD1 (5 bases). The CDR3 here is CAINNNRDGEKLFF. As DNA, the CDR3 is TGTGCCATCAATAATAACCGGGACGGTGAAAAACTGTTTTTT.